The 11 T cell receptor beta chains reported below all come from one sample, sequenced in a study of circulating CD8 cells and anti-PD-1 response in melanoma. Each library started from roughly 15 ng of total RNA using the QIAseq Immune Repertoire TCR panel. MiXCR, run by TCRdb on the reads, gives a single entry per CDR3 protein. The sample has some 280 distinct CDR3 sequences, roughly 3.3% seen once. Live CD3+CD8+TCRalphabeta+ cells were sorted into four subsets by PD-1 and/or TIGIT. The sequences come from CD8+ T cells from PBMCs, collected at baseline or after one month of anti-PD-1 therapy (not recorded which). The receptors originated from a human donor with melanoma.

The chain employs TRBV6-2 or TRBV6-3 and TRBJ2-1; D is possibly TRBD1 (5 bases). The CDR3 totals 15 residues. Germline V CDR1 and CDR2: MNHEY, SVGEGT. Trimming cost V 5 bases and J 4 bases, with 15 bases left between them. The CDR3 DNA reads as TGTGCCAGCAGTCCCCTAATAAGGGGATACAATGAGCAGTTCTTC. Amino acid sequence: CASSPLIRGYNEQFF.

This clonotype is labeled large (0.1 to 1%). As DNA, the CDR3 is TGCAGTGCTAGTCCCCTCGGCACGGCTTATGGCTACACCTTC. Amino acids: CSASPLGTAYGYTF. The V call is TRBV20-1, the J call TRBJ1-2; D is unclear. The V and J ends lost 3 bases and 5 bases respectively, with 16 bases between them. The germline gives CDR1 DFQATT, CDR2 SNEGSKA (reference sequence). The CDR3 consists of 14 residues.

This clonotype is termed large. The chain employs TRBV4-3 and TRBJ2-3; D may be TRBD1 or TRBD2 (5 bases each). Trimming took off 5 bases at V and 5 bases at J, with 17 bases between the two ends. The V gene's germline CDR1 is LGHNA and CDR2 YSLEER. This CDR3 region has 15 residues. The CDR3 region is CASSEKRGQGDTQYF. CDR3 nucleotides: TGCGCCAGCAGCGAAAAGAGGGGTCAGGGAGATACGCAGTATTTT.

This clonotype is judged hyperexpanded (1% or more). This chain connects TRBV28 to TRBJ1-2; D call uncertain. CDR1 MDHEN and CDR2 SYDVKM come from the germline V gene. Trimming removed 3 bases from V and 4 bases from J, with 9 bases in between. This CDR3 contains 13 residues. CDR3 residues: CASSLAAVYGYTF. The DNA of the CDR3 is TGTGCCAGCAGTTTGGCGGCGGTCTATGGCTACACCTTC.

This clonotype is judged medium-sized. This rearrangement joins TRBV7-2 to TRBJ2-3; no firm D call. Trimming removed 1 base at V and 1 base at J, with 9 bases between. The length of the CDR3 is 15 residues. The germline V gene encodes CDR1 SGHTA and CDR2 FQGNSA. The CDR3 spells CASSLGAYGTDTQYF. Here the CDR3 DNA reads TGTGCCAGCAGCTTAGGGGCTTACGGCACAGATACGCAGTATTTT.

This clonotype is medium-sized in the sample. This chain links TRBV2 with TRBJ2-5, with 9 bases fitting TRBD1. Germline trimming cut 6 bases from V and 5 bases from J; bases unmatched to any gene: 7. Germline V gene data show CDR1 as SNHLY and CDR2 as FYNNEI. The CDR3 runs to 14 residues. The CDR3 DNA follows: TGTGCCAGCAGGGGGACAGGGTACTCGGAGACCCAGTACTTC. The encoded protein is CASRGTGYSETQYF.

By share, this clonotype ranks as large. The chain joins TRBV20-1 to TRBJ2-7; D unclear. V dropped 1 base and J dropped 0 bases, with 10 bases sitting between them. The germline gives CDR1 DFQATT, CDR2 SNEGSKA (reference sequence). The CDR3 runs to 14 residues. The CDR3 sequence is CSARGIDSSYEQYF. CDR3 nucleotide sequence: TGCAGTGCTAGAGGAATAGATAGCTCCTACGAGCAGTACTTC.

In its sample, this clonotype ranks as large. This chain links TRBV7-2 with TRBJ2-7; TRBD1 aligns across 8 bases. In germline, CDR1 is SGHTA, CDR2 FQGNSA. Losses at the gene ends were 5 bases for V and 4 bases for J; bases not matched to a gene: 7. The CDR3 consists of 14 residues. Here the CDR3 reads CASSPRQGWYEQYF. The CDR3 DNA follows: TGTGCCAGCAGCCCTCGACAGGGGTGGTACGAGCAGTACTTC.

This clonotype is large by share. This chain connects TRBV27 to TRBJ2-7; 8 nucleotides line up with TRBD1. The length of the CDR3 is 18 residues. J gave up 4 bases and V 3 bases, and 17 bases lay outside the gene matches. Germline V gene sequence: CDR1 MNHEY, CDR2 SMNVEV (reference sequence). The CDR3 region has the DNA TGTGCCAGCAGTTTGACCGGTGCAGGGGGCATCAAAGCTTACGAGCAGTACTTC. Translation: CASSLTGAGGIKAYEQYF.

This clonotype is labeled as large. The CDR3 sequence: CASNADRTSNQPQHF. DNA of the CDR3: TGTGCCAGTAACGCCGACAGAACCAGCAATCAGCCCCAGCATTTT. The gene calls are TRBV19 and TRBJ1-5; tentatively, D is TRBD1 (5 bases). The CDR3 extends over 15 amino acids. Germline values: CDR1 LNHDA, CDR2 SQIVND (reference sequence). V was pared by 7 bases and J by 1 base, with 14 bases between. The full variable domain, rest sourced from reference TRBV19 and TRBJ1-5, is DGGITQSPKYLFRKEGQNVTLSCEQNLNHDAMYWYRQDPGQGLRLIYYSQIVNDFQKGDIAEGYSVSREKKESFPLTVTSAQKNPTAFYLCASNADRTSNQPQHFGDGTRLSIL.

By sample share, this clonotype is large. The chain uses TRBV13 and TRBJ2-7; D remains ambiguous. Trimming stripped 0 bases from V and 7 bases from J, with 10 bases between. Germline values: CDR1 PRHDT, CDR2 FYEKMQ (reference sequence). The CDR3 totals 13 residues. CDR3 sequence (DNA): TGTGCCAGCAGCTTAGGAGCAGACCGGGAGCAGTACTTC. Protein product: CASSLGADREQYF. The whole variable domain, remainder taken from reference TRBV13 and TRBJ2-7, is AAGVIQSPRHLIKEKRETATLKCYPIPRHDTVYWYQQGPGQDPQFLISFYEKMQSDKGSIPDRFSAQQFSDYHSELNMSSLELGDSALYFCASSLGADREQYFGPGTRLTVT.